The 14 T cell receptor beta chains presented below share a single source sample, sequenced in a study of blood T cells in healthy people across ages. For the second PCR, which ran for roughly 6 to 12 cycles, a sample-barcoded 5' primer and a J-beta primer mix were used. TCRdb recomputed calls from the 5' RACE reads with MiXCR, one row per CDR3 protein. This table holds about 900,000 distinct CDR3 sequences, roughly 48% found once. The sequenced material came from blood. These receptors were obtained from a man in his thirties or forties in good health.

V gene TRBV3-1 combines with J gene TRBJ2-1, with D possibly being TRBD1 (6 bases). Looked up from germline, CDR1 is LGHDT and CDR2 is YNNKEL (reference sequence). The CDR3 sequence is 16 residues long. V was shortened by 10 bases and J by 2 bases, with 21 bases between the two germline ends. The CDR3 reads CATSRHRDTPYNEQFF. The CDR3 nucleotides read TGTGCCACCTCGAGACACCGGGACACCCCCTACAATGAGCAGTTCTTC.

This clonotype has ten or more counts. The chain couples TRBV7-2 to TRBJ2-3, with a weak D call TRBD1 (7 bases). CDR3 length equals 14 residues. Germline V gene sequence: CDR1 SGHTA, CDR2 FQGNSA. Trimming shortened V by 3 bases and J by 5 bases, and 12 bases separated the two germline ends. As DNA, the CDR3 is TGTGCCAGCAGCTTGAGGGGGCGGGGAGATACGCAGTATTTT. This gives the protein CASSLRGRGDTQYF.

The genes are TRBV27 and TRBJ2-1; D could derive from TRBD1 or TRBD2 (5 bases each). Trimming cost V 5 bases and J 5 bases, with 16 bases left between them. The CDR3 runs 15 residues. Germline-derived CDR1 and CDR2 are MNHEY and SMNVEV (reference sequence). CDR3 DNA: TGTGCCAGCAGTGCGCTGGACTGGGACCACAATGAGCAGTTCTTC. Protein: CASSALDWDHNEQFF.

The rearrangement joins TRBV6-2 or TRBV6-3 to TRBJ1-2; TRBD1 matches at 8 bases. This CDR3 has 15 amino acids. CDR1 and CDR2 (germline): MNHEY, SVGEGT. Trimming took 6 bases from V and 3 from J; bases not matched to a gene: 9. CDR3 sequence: CASSQGQGTHYGYTF. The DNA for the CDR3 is TGTGCCAGCAGCCAAGGACAGGGCACCCACTATGGCTACACCTTC.

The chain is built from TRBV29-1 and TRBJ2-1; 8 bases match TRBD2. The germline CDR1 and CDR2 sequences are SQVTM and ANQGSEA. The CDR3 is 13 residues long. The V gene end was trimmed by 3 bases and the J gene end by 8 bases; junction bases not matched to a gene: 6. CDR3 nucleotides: TGCAGCGTTGATCGGGGGGGCGACTATGAGCAGTTCTTC. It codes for CSVDRGGDYEQFF.

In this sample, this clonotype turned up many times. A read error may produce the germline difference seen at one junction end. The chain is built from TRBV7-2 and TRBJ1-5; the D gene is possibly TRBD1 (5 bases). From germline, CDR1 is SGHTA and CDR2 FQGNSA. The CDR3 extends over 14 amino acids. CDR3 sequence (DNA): TGCGCCAGCAGCTTGGCAGGGAGCAATCAGCCCCAGCATTTT. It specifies CASSLAGSNQPQHF.

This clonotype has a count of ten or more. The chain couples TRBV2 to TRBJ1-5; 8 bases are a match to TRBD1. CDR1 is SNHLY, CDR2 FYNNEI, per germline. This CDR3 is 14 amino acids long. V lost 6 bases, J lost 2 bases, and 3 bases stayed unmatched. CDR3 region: CASRTGGGNQPQHF. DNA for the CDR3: TGTGCCAGCAGAACAGGGGGAGGCAATCAGCCCCAGCATTTT.

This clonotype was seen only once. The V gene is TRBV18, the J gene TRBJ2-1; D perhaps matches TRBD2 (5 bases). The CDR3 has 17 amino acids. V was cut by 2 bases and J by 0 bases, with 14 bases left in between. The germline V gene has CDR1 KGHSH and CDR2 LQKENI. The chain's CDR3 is CASSPLPSLASYNEQFF. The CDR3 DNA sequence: TGTGCCAGCTCACCATTGCCTAGCTTGGCCTCCTACAATGAGCAGTTCTTC.

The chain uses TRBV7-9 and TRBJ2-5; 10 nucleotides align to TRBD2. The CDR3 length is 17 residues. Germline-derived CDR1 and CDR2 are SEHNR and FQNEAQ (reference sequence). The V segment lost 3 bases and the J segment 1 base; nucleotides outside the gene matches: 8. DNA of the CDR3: TGTGCCAGCAGCTTGGTTGGCAGCGGGGGGGCCCAAGAGACCCAGTACTTC. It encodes CASSLVGSGGAQETQYF.

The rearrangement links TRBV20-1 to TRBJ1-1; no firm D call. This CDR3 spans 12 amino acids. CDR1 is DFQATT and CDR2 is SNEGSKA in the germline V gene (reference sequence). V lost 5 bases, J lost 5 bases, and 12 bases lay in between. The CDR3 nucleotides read TGCAGTGCTGACTATTTTGGGACTGAAGCTTTCTTT. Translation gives CSADYFGTEAFF.

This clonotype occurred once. The CDR3 reads CASSLWDRGPTDTQYF. Here the CDR3 DNA reads TGTGCCAGCAGCTTGTGGGACAGGGGGCCCACAGATACGCAGTATTTT. V and J are TRBV7-3 and TRBJ2-3; 12 nucleotides line up with TRBD1. The CDR3 is made up of 16 amino acids. V dropped 3 bases and J dropped 2; count of bases not matched to a gene: 3. The germline V gene encodes CDR1 SGHTA and CDR2 FQGTGA.

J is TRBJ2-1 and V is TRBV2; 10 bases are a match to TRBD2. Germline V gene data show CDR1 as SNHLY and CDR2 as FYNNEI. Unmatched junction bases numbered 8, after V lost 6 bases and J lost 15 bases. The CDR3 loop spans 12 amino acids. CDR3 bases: TGTGCCAGCAGGGGACTAGCGCTGGAACTGTTCTTC. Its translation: CASRGLALELFF.

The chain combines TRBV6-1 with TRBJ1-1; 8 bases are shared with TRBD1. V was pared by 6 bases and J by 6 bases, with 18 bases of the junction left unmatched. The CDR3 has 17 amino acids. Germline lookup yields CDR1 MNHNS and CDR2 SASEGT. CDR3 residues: CASRMDRASPWGSEAFF. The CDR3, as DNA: TGTGCCAGCAGGATGGACAGGGCCTCACCCTGGGGGTCTGAAGCTTTCTTT.

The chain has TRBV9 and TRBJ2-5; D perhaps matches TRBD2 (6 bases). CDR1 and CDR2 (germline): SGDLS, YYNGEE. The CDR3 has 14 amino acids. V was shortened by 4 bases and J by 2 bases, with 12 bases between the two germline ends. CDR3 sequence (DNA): TGTGCCAGCAGCATCGGCGGGGTGCAAGAGACCCAGTACTTC. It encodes CASSIGGVQETQYF.